Each of the 5 T cell receptor beta chains below was sequenced from the same sample in a study of identifying expanded T cells in peripheral blood. Here immunoSEQ multiplex PCR was the method, and the copy in TCRdb shows in-frame clones only, minus some. This table holds under 85,000 clones, roughly 89% found once. Material for sequencing was blood. The receptors were gathered from a person between 18 and 75 years old in good health.

This chain joins TRBV18 and TRBJ1-1; TRBD1 matches at 7 bases. The ends lost 4 bases at V and 2 bases at J; junction bases unmatched: 4. Germline CDR1 KGHSH, CDR2 LQKENI. This CDR3 comprises 14 residues. CDR3 DNA: TGTGCCAGCTCACTCACAGGGGAAAACACTGAAGCTTTCTTT. It encodes CASSLTGENTEAFF.

This clone appeared a single time. The CDR3 loop is CASSPSSTDTQYF. The CDR3 region has the DNA TGCGCCAGCAGCCCCTCTAGCACAGATACGCAGTATTTT. The rearrangement joins TRBV4-3 to TRBJ2-3, with D unclear. Trimming cost V 4 bases and J 0 bases, with 5 bases left between them. This CDR3 has 13 amino acids. Germline CDR1 is LGHNA and CDR2 is YSLEER.

The chain links TRBV5-1 to TRBJ2-6; TRBD1 might be the D (6 bases). V was shortened by 4 bases and J by 0 bases, with 17 bases between the two germline ends. CDR3 length equals 18 residues. Per germline, CDR1 SGHRS and CDR2 YFSETQ. The CDR3: CASSNRDNSPSGANVLTF. DNA for the CDR3: TGCGCCAGCAGCAACCGGGACAACAGCCCCTCTGGGGCCAACGTCCTGACTTTC.

This clone showed up many times. The chain carries TRBV7-2 and TRBJ1-1, with D possibly TRBD1 on 6 matching bases. Germline loops: CDR1 SGHTA, CDR2 FQGNSA. The V gene lost 1 base and the J gene lost 11 bases, with 17 bases spanning the gap. CDR3 length: 14 residues. The CDR3 here is CASSLVDRLPRAFF. The CDR3 DNA is TGTGCCAGCAGCTTAGTAGACAGGCTACCGAGGGCTTTCTTT. The whole variable domain, filled in from reference TRBV7-2 and TRBJ1-1, reads GAGVSQSPSNKVTEKGKDVELRCDPISGHTALYWYRQSLGQGLEFLIYFQGNSAPDKSGLPSDRFSAERTGGSVSTLTIQRTQQEDSAVYLCASSLVDRLPRAFFGQGTRLTVV.

The chain recombines TRBV11-2 with TRBJ1-1; 7 nucleotides align to TRBD1. V was pared by 5 bases and J by 3 bases, with 12 bases of the junction left unmatched. CDR3 length equals 16 residues. CDR1 is SGHAT and CDR2 is FQNNGV in the germline V gene. The CDR3 nucleotides are TGTGCCAGCAGCCCGACAGGGTCGTGGGAAGACACTGAAGCTTTCTTT. It is translated as CASSPTGSWEDTEAFF.